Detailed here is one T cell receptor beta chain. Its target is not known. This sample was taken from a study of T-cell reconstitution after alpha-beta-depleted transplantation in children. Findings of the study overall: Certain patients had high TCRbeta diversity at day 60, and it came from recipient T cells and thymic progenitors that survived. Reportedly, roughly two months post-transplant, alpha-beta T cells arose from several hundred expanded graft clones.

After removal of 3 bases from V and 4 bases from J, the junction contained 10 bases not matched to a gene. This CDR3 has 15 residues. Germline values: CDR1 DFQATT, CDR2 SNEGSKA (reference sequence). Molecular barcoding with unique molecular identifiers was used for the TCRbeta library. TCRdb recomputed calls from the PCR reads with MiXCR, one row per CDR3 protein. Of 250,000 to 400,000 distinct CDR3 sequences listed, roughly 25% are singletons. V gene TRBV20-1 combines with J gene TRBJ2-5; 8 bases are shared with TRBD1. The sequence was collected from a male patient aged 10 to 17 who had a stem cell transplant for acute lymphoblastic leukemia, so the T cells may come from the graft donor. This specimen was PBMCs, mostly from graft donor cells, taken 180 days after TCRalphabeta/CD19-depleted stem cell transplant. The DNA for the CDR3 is TGCAGTGCTAGGAAGGGACAGGCGATACTAGAGACCCAGTACTTC. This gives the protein CSARKGQAILETQYF.